Sequencing of this T cell receptor beta chain was carried out in a study of beta chain features in type 1 diabetes. Reverse transcribing all isolated RNA meant expressed TCRB transcripts were sequenced. Produced via immunoSEQ multiplex PCR; TCRdb's table is partial and in-frame only. Counted here are about 930,000 clones, about a sixth occurring once; the ten biggest clones make up 0.023%. Between the trimmed V and J ends, which lost 6 bases and 5 bases, there was a span of 8 bases. The germline V gene has CDR1 SGHTA and CDR2 FQGNSA. CDR3 length equals 12 residues. This receptor was obtained from a woman younger than 35 in good health. The rearrangement uses TRBV7-2 and TRBJ1-3; no firm D call. Sequenced material: naive CD4+ T cells from blood. CDR3 DNA sequence: TGTGCCAGCAGTACAACCAGAAACACCATATATTTT. Protein sequence: CASSTTRNTIYF. Full variable domain (outside the CDR3, taken from reference TRBV7-2 and TRBJ1-3): GAGVSQSPSNKVTEKGKDVELRCDPISGHTALYWYRQSLGQGLEFLIYFQGNSAPDKSGLPSDRFSAERTGGSVSTLTIQRTQQEDSAVYLCASSTTRNTIYFGEGSWLTVV.